This T cell receptor (beta chain) was sequenced during a study of identical twins. This clonotype appeared many times. What it binds is not known. Each CDR3 protein gets one entry after TCRdb re-called the 5' RACE reads with MiXCR. The profile shows 540,000 or so distinct CDR3 sequences, around 20% of them singletons. The study, taken as a whole, reports: Fewer insertions characterized abundant cord blood beta clonotypes, whereas memory repertoires showed none.

The same sample was also studied in work on yellow fever vaccine responses in identical twins.

This TCR was sampled from a woman aged 18-29 years in good health. Material for sequencing was CD4+ T cells sorted from blood.

CDR3 sequence reads: CATAPSSGRGYEQYF. As DNA, the CDR3 is TGTGCCACCGCTCCTTCAAGCGGGAGAGGGTACGAGCAGTACTTC. The chain couples TRBV12-3 or TRBV12-4 to TRBJ2-7; 8 nucleotides match TRBD2. The CDR3 covers 15 residues. V shed 10 bases, J shed 4 bases, and the junction held 15 bases outside the gene matches.